The 10 T cell receptor beta chains below were found in one sample sequenced in a study of CD8+ T cells in alopecia areata. It was with CD4, CD8alpha, NKG2D, NKG2ACE and other markers that pooled cutaneous lymph node cells were sorted. Sequencing used cDNA as its template, made by extracting RNA and reverse transcribing it. TCRdb keeps only in-frame clones here, not all; method: immunoSEQ multiplex PCR. The repertoire shows 15,000 to 20,000 clones, none seen only once; the top ten take 31%. The sample taken for sequencing was CD8+ T cells sorted from a lymph node. The receptor set was obtained from a C3H/HeJ mouse with alopecia areata. For this strain, the MHC haplotype corresponds to H2-k.

Details on this clone: Gene and germline names: mouse. The read terminates 4 residues before the CDR3 end, so the remaining end is supplied by the germline J gene. This sequence joins TRBV13-3 and TRBJ2-7; tentative D call: TRBD2 (6 bases). Germline V lookup: CDR1 NNHDY, CDR2 SYVADS. The CDR3 is made up of 12 amino acids. The CDR3 spells CASSDPGDEQYF. The part of the CDR3 DNA that was read is TGTGCCAGCAGTGATCCTGGGGAT.

Of note for this clone: The genes are named according to mouse. The CDR3 is cut off 4 residues early in the read; its end comes from the germline J gene. The rearrangement joins TRBV13-3 to TRBJ2-7, with 12 bases identical to TRBD2. CDR3 length: 15 amino acids. Germline CDR1 and CDR2: NNHDY and SYVADS. The V and J ends lost 5 bases and 2 bases, in that order; junction bases with no gene match: 5. CDR3 region: CASRDRDWGAYEQYF. CDR3 DNA, as far as it was read: TGTGCCAGCAGAGACCGGGACTGGGGGGCCTAT.

This clone came up many times. All gene names here are mouse names. The CDR3 end lies 4 residues beyond the end of the read and is filled in from the germline J gene. V gene TRBV19 combines with J gene TRBJ2-4, with 7 positions matching TRBD2. CDR1 is FNHDT, CDR2 SITEND, per germline (reference sequence). The CDR3 spans 14 residues. The V and J ends lost 1 base and 1 base, in that order; junction bases with no gene match: 0. CDR3 DNA (partial): TGTGCCAGCAGTATACTGGGGGGTCAAAAC. Amino acids: CASSILGGQN. The whole CDR3 protein is CASSILGGQNTLYF.

On this clone itself: The gene names given are mouse names. The observed sequence ends 4 residues before the CDR3 terminus, with the missing tail filled in from the germline J gene. This rearrangement joins TRBV13-1 to TRBJ2-7; 8 nucleotides line up with TRBD2. The germline V gene encodes CDR1 NSHNY and CDR2 SYGAGN. The CDR3 length is 14 residues. With 1 base clipped from V and 1 base from J, the junction kept 1 base outside the gene matches. The CDR3 loop is CASSDNWGSYEQYF. CDR3 DNA, as far as it was read: TGTGCCAGCAGTGATAACTGGGGGTCCTAT.

With respect to this clone: Mouse germline and gene names are used. The sequenced fragment ends 4 residues before the CDR3 boundary, so the rest is inferred from the germline J gene. The chain carries TRBV13-1 and TRBJ1-1, with 10 nucleotides matching TRBD1. Unmatched junction bases numbered 3, after V lost 3 bases and J lost 4 bases. Germline V gene data show CDR1 as NSHNY and CDR2 as SYGAGN. CDR3 size: 14 residues. The CDR3 is CASSGTGGGTEVFF. CDR3 bases read: TGTGCCAGCAGTGGGACAGGGGGGGGCACA.

As regards this clone: All gene names here are mouse names. The read terminates 4 residues ahead of where the CDR3 ends, so the germline J gene completes it. This rearrangement joins TRBV19 to TRBJ2-4; 12 nucleotides agree with TRBD2. This CDR3 is built from 17 residues. V lost 4 bases and J lost 2; bases outside the gene matches: 8. Germline V CDR1 and CDR2: FNHDT, SITEND (reference sequence). The CDR3 sequence is CASSRRLGGRVQNTLYF. CDR3 DNA (partial): TGTGCCAGCAGTCGTCGACTGGGGGGGCGTGTTCAAAAC.

About this clone: At residue 12, the TCRdb protein and translated DNA are inconsistent; the protein given comes from the DNA. Gene and germline names: mouse. The observed sequence ends 3 residues before the CDR3 terminus, with the missing tail filled in from the germline J gene. This sequence joins TRBV19 and TRBJ1-6; 7 bases match TRBD1. TRBJ1-6 is given ORF status, its function remaining uncertain. V shed 2 bases, J shed 5 bases, and the junction held 4 bases outside the gene matches. The CDR3 loop spans 15 amino acids. Germline V lookup: CDR1 FNHDT, CDR2 SITEND (reference sequence). The CDR3 spells CASSIRQGHNSPLYF. CDR3 bases read: TGTGCCAGCAGTATTCGACAGGGCCATAATTCGCCC.

This clone was seen many times. Here the gene names and germline are mouse. The CDR3 end is not reached by the read, which stops 4 residues before it; the germline J gene fills it in. The chain recombines TRBV31 with TRBJ2-2, with 10 nucleotides matching TRBD2. The CDR3 spans 17 residues. Germline CDR1 reads GKSSPN; CDR2 reads SITVG. With 0 bases clipped from V and 0 bases from J, the junction kept 4 bases outside the gene matches. This CDR3 is CAWSLFWGGPNTGQLYF. The part of the CDR3 DNA that was read is TGTGCCTGGAGTCTGTTCTGGGGGGGCCCAAACACCGGG.

This clone was counted only a few times. The gene names given are mouse names. The observed sequence ends 4 residues before the CDR3 terminus, with the missing tail filled in from the germline J gene. The chain combines TRBV13-3 with TRBJ2-1, with 7 positions matching TRBD1. The CDR3 has 16 residues. Germline lookup yields CDR1 NNHDY and CDR2 SYVADS. V was clipped by 3 bases and J by 0 bases; unmatched bases: 6. The DNA read from the CDR3 is TGTGCCAGCAGTGGCTCCGGGACAGTTAACTATGCT. Translating it yields CASSGSGTVNYA. The CDR3 as a whole reads CASSGSGTVNYAEQFF.

This clone appeared a few times. Gene names refer to mouse genes. The read terminates 4 residues ahead of where the CDR3 ends, so the germline J gene completes it. The chain uses TRBV19 and TRBJ2-1, with 8 bases that match TRBD2. This CDR3 has 13 residues. Germline V CDR1 and CDR2: FNHDT, SITEND (reference sequence). Germline trimming cut 7 bases from V and 3 bases from J; bases unmatched to any gene: 3. The CDR3 DNA, read in part, is TGTGCCAGCCCGACTGGGGCCTATGCT. It codes for CASPTGAYA. The entire CDR3 sequence reads CASPTGAYAEQFF.